The table lists the clone carrying this T cell receptor beta chain with many counts. Its antigen is unknown. This entry comes from a study of regulatory T cells in long-lasting Graves disease. Time point of the sample: newly diagnosed GD, antithyroid drugs for less than 3 months. The TCR library was made from RNA that had been extracted from PBMCs in TRIzol. Enrollment of patients was through an endocrinology department in Xi'an, China. V was trimmed by 3 bases and J by 2 bases, leaving 11 bases between them. Looked up from germline, CDR1 is GTSNPN and CDR2 is SVGIG (reference sequence). The CDR3 has 14 amino acids. Overall study results and limits: Preferential use of TRBV28, TRBJ1-2 and TRBJ2-5 was seen in persistent disease. With a few thousand shared public clonotypes, persistent patients exceeded new patients, who shared about a thousand. Persistent Graves' patients showed a TCR diversity that was lower than that of newly diagnosed ones.

HTBI primers from iRepertoire and Arm-PCR of CDR3 regions yielded the TCR beta libraries. MiXCR, applied by TCRdb to the multiplex PCR reads, yields one record per CDR3 protein. This table has 390,000 or so distinct CDR3 sequences, 10% to 15% appearing once. In addition, the sample was reused for a study of T cells in Graves' hyperthyroidism and ophthalmopathy.

The chain links TRBV30 to TRBJ2-1; the D gene is possibly TRBD1 (6 bases). The sequenced sample was peripheral blood mononuclear cells (PBMCs), obtained at new diagnosis, from a patient treated with antithyroid drugs. The clonotype originates from a woman aged 18-29 years with Graves disease. DNA of the CDR3: TGTGCCTGGAGCACTCAGGGGACCTACAATGAGCAGTTCTTC. Protein product: CAWSTQGTYNEQFF.